The entry below describes one TCR beta chain. As yet, its antigen is unknown. A single heparinised draw of roughly 110 mL on average was taken per donor. The sample comes from a study of beta chain features in type 1 diabetes. The study reverse transcribed the entire isolated RNA, so it sequenced expressed TCRB transcripts. Sequenced by immunoSEQ multiplex PCR; TCRdb stores in-frame clones only, minus some. The sample has fewer than 150,000 clones, 6.9% seen once. Germline V CDR1 and CDR2: SGHTA, FQGNSA. Trimming cost V 1 base and J 3 bases, with 6 bases left between them. The CDR3 runs to 13 residues. Findings and caveats of the study: Significant though moderate, a shortening of TCRB CDR3s appeared in all four CD4+ subsets of Type 1 diabetes patients.

This receptor was taken from a woman in her 30s in good health. The chain couples TRBV7-2 to TRBJ1-2, with D perhaps matching TRBD1 (6 bases). The specimen was central memory CD4+ T cells from blood. This chain's CDR3 is CASSLGQDYGYTF. DNA of the CDR3: TGTGCCAGCAGCTTAGGACAGGACTATGGCTACACCTTC.